A selection of T cell receptor beta chains follows, all from one sample in a study of blood T cell repertoires in COVID-19. TCRdb's copy holds only in-frame clones and misses some; the assay was immunoSEQ multiplex PCR. This table holds more than 350,000 clones, around 90% found once. Material for sequencing was peripheral blood. Receptors originate from a woman aged 25 to 39 with COVID-19, enrolled during active disease. Each CDR3 is given with its conserved first and last residue. Each record gives: D gene, clone size, J gene, V gene, CDR3 protein, CDR3 DNA. D genes are given only for firm matches. Clone sizes are given selectively: once, few, many, or a class where the clone is expanded.

.	.	TRBJ2-3	TRBV7-7	CASSLEGADTDTQYF	TGTGCTAGCAGCCTGGAGGGGGCGGACACAGATACGCAGTATTTT
TRBD2	.	TRBJ2-7	TRBV18	CASSPAGGAGTEQYF	TGTGCCAGCTCACCAGCCGGGGGGGCCGGGACCGAGCAGTACTTC
.	.	TRBJ2-2	TRBV5-4	CASSFGLAENTGELFF	TGTGCCAGCAGCTTTGGGCTAGCTGAGAACACCGGGGAGCTGTTTTTT
.	.	TRBJ1-1	TRBV7-2	CASSRDTLNTEAFF	TGTGCCAGCAGCCGCGACACCTTGAACACTGAAGCTTTCTTT
.	.	TRBJ1-5	TRBV5-6	CASSQGMAGGNQPQHF	TGTGCCAGCAGCCAGGGAATGGCCGGAGGCAATCAGCCCCAGCATTTT
.	.	TRBJ1-2	TRBV7-2	CASSLVGGDRFGGYTF	TGTGCCAGCAGCTTAGTAGGGGGTGACAGGTTCGGAGGCTACACCTTC
TRBD2	.	TRBJ2-1	TRBV2	CASSEARLAGKNEQFF	TGTGCCAGCAGTGAAGCAAGACTAGCGGGGAAGAATGAGCAGTTCTTC
TRBD1	.	TRBJ1-1	TRBV9	CASSAGVQGGGTEAFF	TGTGCCAGCAGCGCGGGGGTACAGGGGGGAGGCACTGAAGCTTTCTTT
.	.	TRBJ1-1	TRBV19	CASSTSGQTNTEAFF	TGTGCCAGTAGTACCTCCGGACAGACGAACACTGAAGCTTTCTTT
.	.	TRBJ1-2	TRBV11-3	CASSLGPVNYGYTF	TGTGCCAGCAGCTTAGGTCCGGTTAACTATGGCTACACCTTC
TRBD2	.	TRBJ2-7	TRBV11-2	CASSLVAGEVEQYF	TGTGCCAGCAGCTTAGTCGCGGGGGAGGTCGAGCAGTACTTC
.	.	TRBJ1-1	TRBV28	CASRLVGPDTEAFF	TGTGCCAGCAGGCTGGTGGGGCCGGACACTGAAGCTTTCTTT
.	.	TRBJ1-5	TRBV7-8	CASSTTRTGNQPQHF	TGTGCCAGCAGCACAACTCGGACAGGCAATCAGCCCCAGCATTTT
TRBD1	.	TRBJ1-4	TRBV27	CASSPRDRGNEKLFF	TGTGCCAGCAGCCCCCGGGACAGGGGAAATGAAAAACTGTTTTTT
TRBD1	.	TRBJ2-5	TRBV10-3	CAISESGTAQETQYF	TGTGCCATCAGTGAGTCGGGGACAGCTCAAGAGACCCAGTACTTC
TRBD1	.	TRBJ1-2	TRBV6-1	CASSEIRGHIYGYTF	TGTGCCAGCAGTGAAATCAGGGGGCATATCTATGGCTACACCTTC
.	once	TRBJ1-6	TRBV5-4	CASSPSSYNSPLHF	TGTGCCAGCAGCCCTAGCTCCTATAATTCACCCCTCCACTTT
TRBD1	.	TRBJ1-6	TRBV7-2	CASSFPTGTSPLHF	TGTGCCAGCAGCTTTCCGACAGGGACTTCACCCCTCCACTTT
.	.	TRBJ1-2	TRBV9	CASSVEPGGVWYGYTF	TGTGCCAGCAGCGTAGAACCGGGGGGCGTCTGGTATGGCTACACCTTC
TRBD1	.	TRBJ1-1	TRBV7-9	CASSHVQGIRTNTEAFF	TGTGCCAGCAGCCACGTACAGGGGATAAGAACGAACACTGAAGCTTTCTTT
TRBD1	.	TRBJ2-5	TRBV7-8	CASSNLLTGAGTQYF	TGTGCCAGCAGCAACCTCCTTACAGGGGCGGGGACCCAGTACTTC
.	.	TRBJ2-2	TRBV15	CATTPRRLDPTGELFF	TGTGCCACCACCCCCCGGAGGCTCGACCCCACCGGGGAGCTGTTTTTT
.	.	TRBJ1-6	TRBV4-1	CASSQDRTLNSPLHF	TGCGCCAGCAGCCAAGACCGTACTTTAAATTCACCCCTCCACTTT
.	.	TRBJ1-1	TRBV7-9	CASSLFAGVTEAFF	TGTGCCAGCAGCTTATTTGCGGGTGTAACTGAAGCTTTCTTT
TRBD1	.	TRBJ2-3	TRBV27	CASSHPDRETDTQYF	TGTGCCAGCAGCCACCCGGACAGGGAAACAGATACGCAGTATTTT
TRBD1	.	TRBJ2-1	TRBV4-1	CASSQDHYDRGPRNEQFF	TGCGCCAGCAGCCAGGATCATTACGACAGGGGGCCGCGCAATGAGCAGTTCTTC
TRBD1	.	TRBJ2-5	TRBV5-1	CASSLTGALETQYF	TGCGCCAGCAGCCTGACAGGGGCGCTAGAGACCCAGTACTTC
TRBD1	.	TRBJ2-1	TRBV11-2	CASSRSGQGVNEQFF	TGTGCCAGCAGCCGTTCGGGACAGGGGGTCAATGAGCAGTTCTTC
.	.	TRBJ1-1	TRBV7-9	CASSPRHEEAFF	TGTGCCAGCAGCCCCAGGCACGAAGAAGCTTTCTTT
.	few	TRBJ1-1	TRBV28	CASNIGGGVEAFF	TGTGCCAGCAACATCGGGGGAGGGGTTGAGGCTTTCTTT
.	.	TRBJ1-1	TRBV7-2	CASSLAVRVSAFF	TGTGCCAGCAGCTTAGCGGTCAGGGTGTCAGCTTTCTTT
.	.	TRBJ1-2	TRBV2	CAGYAGYGYTF	TGTGCCGGATACGCAGGTTATGGCTACACCTTC
TRBD2	.	TRBJ2-5	TRBV5-8	CASSLGSSGTLYQETQYF	TGTGCCAGCAGCCTAGGGTCTAGCGGAACTCTCTACCAAGAGACCCAGTACTTC
.	.	TRBJ2-1	TRBV20-1	CSASGGSTSYNEQFF	TGCAGTGCTAGTGGAGGGTCAACCTCCTACAATGAGCAGTTCTTC
.	few	TRBJ1-1	TRBV4-1	CASSQDQREGTEAFF	TGCGCCAGCAGCCAAGATCAGAGGGAGGGCACTGAAGCTTTCTTT
TRBD1	.	TRBJ2-1	TRBV7-2	CASRGLVGQGVNNEQFF	TGTGCCAGCAGGGGCCTAGTGGGACAGGGGGTAAACAATGAGCAGTTCTTC
TRBD2	.	TRBJ2-2	TRBV24-1	CATGDGGANTGELFF	TGTGCCACCGGGGATGGGGGGGCGAACACCGGGGAGCTGTTTTTT
TRBD1	.	TRBJ2-2	TRBV5-5	CASSPAGTGNTGELFF	TGTGCCAGCAGCCCTGCCGGGACAGGAAACACCGGGGAGCTGTTTTTT
.	.	TRBJ2-6	TRBV2	CASSLTGSGANVLTF	TGTGCCAGCAGTCTAACGGGCTCTGGGGCCAACGTCCTGACTTTC
.	.	TRBJ2-1	TRBV2	CANWDSYYNEQFF	TGTGCCAACTGGGACTCCTATTACAATGAGCAGTTCTTC
.	.	TRBJ2-3	TRBV4-3	CASSQAEGITDTQYF	TGCGCCAGCAGCCAAGCCGAGGGCATCACAGATACGCAGTATTTT
TRBD1	.	TRBJ1-2	TRBV4-1	CASSQGSLDRVGGYTF	TGCGCCAGCAGCCAAGGTTCGCTCGACAGGGTTGGCGGCTACACCTTC